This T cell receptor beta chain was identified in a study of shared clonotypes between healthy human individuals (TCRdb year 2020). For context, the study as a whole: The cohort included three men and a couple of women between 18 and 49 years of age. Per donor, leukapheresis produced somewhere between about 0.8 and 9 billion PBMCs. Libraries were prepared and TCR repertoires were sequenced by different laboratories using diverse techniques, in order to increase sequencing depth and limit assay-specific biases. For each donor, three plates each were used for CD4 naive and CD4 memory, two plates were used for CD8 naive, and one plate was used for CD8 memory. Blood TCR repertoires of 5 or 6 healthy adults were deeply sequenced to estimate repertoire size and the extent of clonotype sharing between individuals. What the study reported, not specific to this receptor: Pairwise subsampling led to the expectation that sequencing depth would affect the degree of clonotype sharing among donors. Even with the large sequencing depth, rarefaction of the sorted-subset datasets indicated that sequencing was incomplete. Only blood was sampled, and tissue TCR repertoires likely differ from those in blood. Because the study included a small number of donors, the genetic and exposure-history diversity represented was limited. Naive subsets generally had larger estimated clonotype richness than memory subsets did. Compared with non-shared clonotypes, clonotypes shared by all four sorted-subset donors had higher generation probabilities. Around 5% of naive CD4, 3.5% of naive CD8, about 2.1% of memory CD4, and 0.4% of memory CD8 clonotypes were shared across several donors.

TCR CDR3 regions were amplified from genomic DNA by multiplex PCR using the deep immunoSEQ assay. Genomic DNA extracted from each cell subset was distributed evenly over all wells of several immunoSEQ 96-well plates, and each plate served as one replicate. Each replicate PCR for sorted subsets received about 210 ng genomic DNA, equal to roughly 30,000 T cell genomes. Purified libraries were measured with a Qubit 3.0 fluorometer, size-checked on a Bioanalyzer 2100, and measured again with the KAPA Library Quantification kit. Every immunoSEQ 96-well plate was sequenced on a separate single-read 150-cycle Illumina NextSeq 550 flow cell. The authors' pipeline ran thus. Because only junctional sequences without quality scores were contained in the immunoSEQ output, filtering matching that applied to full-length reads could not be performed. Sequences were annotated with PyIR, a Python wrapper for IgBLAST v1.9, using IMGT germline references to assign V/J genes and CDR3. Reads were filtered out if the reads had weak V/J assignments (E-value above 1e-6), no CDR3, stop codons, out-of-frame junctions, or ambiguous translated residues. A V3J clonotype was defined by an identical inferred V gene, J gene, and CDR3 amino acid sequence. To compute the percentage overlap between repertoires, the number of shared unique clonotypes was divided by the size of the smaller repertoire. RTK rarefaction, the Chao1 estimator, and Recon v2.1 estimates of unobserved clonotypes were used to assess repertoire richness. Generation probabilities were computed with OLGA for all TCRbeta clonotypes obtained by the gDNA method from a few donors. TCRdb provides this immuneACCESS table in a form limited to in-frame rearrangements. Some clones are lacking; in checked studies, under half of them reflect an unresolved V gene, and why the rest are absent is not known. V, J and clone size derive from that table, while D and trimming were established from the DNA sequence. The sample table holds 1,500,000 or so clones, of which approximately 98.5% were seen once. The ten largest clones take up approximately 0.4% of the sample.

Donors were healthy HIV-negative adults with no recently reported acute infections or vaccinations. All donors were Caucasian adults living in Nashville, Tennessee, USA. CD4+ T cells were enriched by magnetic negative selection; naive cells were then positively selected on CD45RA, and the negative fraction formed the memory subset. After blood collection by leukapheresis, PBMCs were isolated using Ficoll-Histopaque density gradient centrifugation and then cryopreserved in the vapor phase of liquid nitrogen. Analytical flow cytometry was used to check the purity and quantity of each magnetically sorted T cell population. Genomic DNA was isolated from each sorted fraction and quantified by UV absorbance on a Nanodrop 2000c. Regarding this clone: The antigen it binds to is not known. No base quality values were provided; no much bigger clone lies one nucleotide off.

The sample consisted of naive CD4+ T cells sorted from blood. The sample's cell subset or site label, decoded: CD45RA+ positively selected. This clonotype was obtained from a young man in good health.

The CDR3 protein: CASSTPGPGPYSNQPQHF. The nucleotide sequence reads TGTGCCAGTAGTACCCCGGGGCCAGGCCCATATAGCAATCAGCCCCAGCATTTT. The sequence joins TRBV19 to TRBJ1-5, with TRBD1 perhaps the D gene, on 5 matching bases. The CDR3 covers 18 residues, taking in both the cysteine and the phenylalanine. The DNA shown is the 54-base CDR3, in frame from base 1. A distance of 19 bases separates the germline ends of V and J, which lose 4 bases and 0 bases respectively. According to the germline V gene (reference sequence), CDR1 reads LNHDA and CDR2 reads SQIVND.